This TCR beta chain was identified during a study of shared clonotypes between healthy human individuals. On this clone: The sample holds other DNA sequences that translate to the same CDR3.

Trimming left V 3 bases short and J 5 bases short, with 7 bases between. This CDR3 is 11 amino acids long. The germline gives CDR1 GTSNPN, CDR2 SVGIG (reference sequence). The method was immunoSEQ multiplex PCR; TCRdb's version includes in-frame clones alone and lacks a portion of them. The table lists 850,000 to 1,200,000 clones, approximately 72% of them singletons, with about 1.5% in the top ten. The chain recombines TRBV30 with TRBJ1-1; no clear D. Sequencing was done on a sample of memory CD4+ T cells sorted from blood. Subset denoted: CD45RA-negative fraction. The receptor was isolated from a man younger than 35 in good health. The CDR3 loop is CAWSSGTEAFF. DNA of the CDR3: TGTGCCTGGAGCTCGGGAACTGAAGCTTTCTTT.